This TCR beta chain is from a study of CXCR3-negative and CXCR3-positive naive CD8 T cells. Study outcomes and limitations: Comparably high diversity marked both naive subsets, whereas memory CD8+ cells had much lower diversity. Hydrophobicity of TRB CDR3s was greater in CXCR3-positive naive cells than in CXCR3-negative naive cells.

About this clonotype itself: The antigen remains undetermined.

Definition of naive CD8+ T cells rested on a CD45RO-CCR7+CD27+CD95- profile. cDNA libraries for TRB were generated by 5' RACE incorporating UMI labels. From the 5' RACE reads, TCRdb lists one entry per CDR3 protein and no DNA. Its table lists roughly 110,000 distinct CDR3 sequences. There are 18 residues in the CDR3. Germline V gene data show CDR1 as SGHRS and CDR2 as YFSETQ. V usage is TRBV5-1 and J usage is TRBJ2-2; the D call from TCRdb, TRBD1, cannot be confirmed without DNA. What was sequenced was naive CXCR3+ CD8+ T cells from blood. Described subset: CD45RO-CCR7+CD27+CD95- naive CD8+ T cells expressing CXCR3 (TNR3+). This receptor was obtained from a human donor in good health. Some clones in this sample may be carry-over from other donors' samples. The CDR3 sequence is CASSFDVVRGTPTGELFF.